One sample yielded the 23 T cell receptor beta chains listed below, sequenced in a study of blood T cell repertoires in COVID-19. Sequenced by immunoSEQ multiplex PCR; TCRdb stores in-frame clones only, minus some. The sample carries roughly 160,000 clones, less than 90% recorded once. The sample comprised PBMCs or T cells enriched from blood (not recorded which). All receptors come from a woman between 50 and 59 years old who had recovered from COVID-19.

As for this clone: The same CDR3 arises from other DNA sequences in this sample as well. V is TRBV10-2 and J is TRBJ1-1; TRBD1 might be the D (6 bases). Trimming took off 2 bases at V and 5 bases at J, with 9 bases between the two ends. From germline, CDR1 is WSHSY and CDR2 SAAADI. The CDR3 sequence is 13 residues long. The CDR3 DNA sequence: TGCGCCAGCAGTGAGGCAGGGGTAACTGAAGCTTTCTTT. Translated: CASSEAGVTEAFF.

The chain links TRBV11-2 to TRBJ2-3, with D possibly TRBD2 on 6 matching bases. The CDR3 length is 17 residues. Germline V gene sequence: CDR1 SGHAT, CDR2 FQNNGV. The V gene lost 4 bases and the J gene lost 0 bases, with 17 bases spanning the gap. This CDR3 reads CASSSMGGSESTDTQYF. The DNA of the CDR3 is TGTGCCAGCAGCTCCATGGGGGGTAGCGAGAGCACAGATACGCAGTATTTT. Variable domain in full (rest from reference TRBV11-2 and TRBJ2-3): EAGVAQSPRYKIIEKRQSVAFWCNPISGHATLYWYQQILGQGPKLLIQFQNNGVVDDSQLPKDRFSAERLKGVDSTLKIQPAKLEDSAVYLCASSSMGGSESTDTQYFGPGTRLTVL.

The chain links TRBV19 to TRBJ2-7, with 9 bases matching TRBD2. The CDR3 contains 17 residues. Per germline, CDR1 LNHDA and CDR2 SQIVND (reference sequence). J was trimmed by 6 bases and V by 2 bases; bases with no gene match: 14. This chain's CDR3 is CASSISGVAGVVREQYF. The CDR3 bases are TGTGCCAGTAGTATAAGTGGGGTAGCGGGAGTGGTACGCGAGCAGTACTTC.

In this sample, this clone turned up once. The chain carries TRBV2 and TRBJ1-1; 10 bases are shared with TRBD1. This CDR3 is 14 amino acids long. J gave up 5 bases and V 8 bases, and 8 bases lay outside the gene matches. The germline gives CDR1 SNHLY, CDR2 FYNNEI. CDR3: CASFRQGADTEAFF. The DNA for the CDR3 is TGTGCCAGCTTCAGACAGGGGGCGGATACTGAAGCTTTCTTT.

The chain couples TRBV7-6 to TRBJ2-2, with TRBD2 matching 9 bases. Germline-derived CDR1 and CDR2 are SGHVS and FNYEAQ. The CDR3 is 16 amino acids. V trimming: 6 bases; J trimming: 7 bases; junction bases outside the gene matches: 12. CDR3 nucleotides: TGTGCCAGCAGTTCCTCCGTAGCGGGAGTTGGCGGGGAGCTGTTTTTT. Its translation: CASSSSVAGVGGELFF.

CDR3 sequence (DNA): TGTGCCAGCAGCCAAGATTTACTGGACATTTTTAGCAATCAGCCCCAGCATTTT. Protein product: CASSQDLLDIFSNQPQHF. The genes are TRBV3-1 (or the pseudogene TRBV3-2) and TRBJ1-5, with D possibly TRBD1 on 5 matching bases. The germline CDR1 and CDR2 sequences are LGHDT and YNNKEL (reference sequence). The CDR3 is made up of 18 amino acids. Trimming cost V 0 bases and J 0 bases, with 15 bases left between them.

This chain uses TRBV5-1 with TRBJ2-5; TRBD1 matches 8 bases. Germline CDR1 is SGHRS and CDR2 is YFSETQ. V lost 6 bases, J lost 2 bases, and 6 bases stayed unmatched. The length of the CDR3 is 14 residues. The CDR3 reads CASKSWTGQETQYF. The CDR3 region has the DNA TGCGCCAGCAAATCTTGGACAGGGCAAGAGACCCAGTACTTC.

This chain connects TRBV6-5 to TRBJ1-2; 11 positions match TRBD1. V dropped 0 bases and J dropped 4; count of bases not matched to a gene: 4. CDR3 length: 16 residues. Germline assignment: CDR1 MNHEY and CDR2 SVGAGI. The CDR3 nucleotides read TGTGCCAGCAGTTACTCCCGGACAGGGGGCGCCTATGGCTACACCTTC. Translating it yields CASSYSRTGGAYGYTF.

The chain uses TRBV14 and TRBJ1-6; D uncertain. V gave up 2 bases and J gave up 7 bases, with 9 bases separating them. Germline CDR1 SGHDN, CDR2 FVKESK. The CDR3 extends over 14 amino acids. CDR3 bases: TGTGCCAGCAGCCAACGGGGTTGGAATTCACCCCTCCACTTT. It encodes CASSQRGWNSPLHF.

The CDR3 DNA sequence: TGTGCCAGCAGCGTAGCCGGGACTACCACCTACGAGCAGTACTTC. Translating it yields CASSVAGTTTYEQYF. The rearrangement joins TRBV9 to TRBJ2-7, with 7 bases identical to TRBD2. V gave up 0 bases and J gave up 2 bases; unmatched junction bases: 5. The CDR3 loop spans 15 amino acids. Germline-derived CDR1 and CDR2 are SGDLS and YYNGEE.

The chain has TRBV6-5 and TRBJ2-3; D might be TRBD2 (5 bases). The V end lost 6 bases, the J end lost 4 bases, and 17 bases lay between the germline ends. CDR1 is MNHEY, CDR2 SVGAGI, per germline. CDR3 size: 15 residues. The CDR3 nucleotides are TGTGCCAGCAGGGGGATACCGGGGTGGTCAGATACGCAGTATTTT. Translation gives CASRGIPGWSDTQYF.

DNA of the CDR3: TGTGCCCCGGGGGACCTCTCTGGGGCCAACGTCCTGACTTTC. Translation: CAPGDLSGANVLTF. The chain couples TRBV24-1 to TRBJ2-6; tentatively, D is TRBD2 (6 bases). The CDR3 is 14 residues long. The V and J ends lost 12 bases and 0 bases respectively, with 11 bases between them. Germline V lookup: CDR1 KGHDR, CDR2 SFDVKD.

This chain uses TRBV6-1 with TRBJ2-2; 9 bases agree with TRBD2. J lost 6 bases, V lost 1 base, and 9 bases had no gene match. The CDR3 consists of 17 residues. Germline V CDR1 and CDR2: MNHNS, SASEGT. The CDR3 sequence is CASSEDRTSAISGELFF. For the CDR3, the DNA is TGTGCCAGCAGTGAAGACCGGACTAGCGCTATCTCCGGGGAGCTGTTTTTT.

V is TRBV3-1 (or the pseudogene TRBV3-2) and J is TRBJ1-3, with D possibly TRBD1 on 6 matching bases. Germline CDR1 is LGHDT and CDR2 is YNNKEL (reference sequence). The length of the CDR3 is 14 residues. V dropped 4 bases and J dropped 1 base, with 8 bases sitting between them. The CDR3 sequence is CASSRTESGNTIYF. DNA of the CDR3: TGTGCCAGCAGCCGGACAGAATCTGGAAACACCATATATTTT.

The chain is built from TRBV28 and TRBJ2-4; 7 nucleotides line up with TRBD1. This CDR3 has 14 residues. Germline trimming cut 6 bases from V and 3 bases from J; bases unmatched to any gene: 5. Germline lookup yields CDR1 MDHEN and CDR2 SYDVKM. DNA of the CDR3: TGTGCCAGCAGCCCGGGACAGAGCAAAAACATTCAGTACTTC. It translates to CASSPGQSKNIQYF.

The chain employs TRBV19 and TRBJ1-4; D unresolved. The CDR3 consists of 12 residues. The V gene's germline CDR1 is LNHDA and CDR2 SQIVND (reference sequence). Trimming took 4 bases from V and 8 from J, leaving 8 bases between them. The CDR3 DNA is TGTGCCAGTAGTAATCTAGGAGAAAAACTGTTTTTT. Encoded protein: CASSNLGEKLFF. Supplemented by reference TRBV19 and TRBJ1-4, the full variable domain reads DGGITQSPKYLFRKEGQNVTLSCEQNLNHDAMYWYRQDPGQGLRLIYYSQIVNDFQKGDIAEGYSVSREKKESFPLTVTSAQKNPTAFYLCASSNLGEKLFFGSGTQLSVL.

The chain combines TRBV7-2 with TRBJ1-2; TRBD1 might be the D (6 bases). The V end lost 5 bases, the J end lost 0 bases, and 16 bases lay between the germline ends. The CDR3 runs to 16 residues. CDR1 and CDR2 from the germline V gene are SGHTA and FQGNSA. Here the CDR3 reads CASSLFTGTSNYGYTF. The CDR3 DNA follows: TGTGCCAGCAGCCTCTTTACCGGGACATCTAACTATGGCTACACCTTC. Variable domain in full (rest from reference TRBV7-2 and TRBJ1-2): GAGVSQSPSNKVTEKGKDVELRCDPISGHTALYWYRQSLGQGLEFLIYFQGNSAPDKSGLPSDRFSAERTGGSVSTLTIQRTQQEDSAVYLCASSLFTGTSNYGYTFGSGTRLTVV.

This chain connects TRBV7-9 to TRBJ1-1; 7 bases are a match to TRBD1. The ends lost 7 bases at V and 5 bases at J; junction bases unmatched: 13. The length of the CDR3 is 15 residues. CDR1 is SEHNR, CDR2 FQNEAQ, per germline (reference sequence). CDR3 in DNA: TGTGCCAGCACGGGGACAGTAGGTGGGGGGACTGAAGCTTTCTTT. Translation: CASTGTVGGGTEAFF.

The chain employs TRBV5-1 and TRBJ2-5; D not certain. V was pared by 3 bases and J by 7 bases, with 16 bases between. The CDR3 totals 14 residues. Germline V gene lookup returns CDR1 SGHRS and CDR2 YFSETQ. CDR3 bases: TGCGCCAGCAGCTCATTAGCCACCGCTGGGACCCAGTACTTC. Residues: CASSSLATAGTQYF.

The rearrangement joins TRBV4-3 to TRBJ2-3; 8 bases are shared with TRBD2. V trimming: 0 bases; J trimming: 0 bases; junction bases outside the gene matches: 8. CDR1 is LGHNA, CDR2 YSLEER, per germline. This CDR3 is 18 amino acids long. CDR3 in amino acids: CASSQDFVASGSTDTQYF. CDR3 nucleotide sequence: TGCGCCAGCAGCCAAGATTTTGTGGCTAGCGGGAGCACAGATACGCAGTATTTT.

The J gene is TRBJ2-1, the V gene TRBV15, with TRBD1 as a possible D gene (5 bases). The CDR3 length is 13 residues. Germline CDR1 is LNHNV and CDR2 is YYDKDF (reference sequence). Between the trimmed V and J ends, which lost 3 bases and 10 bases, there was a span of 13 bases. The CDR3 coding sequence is TGTGCCACCAGCAGGGCAGGGTCTTACGAGCAGTTCTTC. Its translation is CATSRAGSYEQFF. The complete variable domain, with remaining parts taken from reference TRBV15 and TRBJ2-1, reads DAMVIQNPRYQVTQFGKPVTLSCSQTLNHNVMYWYQQKSSQAPKLLFHYYDKDFNNEADTPDNFQSRRPNTSFCFLDIRSPGLGDTAMYLCATSRAGSYEQFFGPGTRLTVL.

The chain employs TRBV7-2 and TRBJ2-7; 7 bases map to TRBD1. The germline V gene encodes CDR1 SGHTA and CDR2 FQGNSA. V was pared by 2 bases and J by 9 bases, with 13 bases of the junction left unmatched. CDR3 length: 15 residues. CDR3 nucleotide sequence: TGTGCCAGCAGCTTACATCCCGGGACAGCCCAAACGCAGTACTTC. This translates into CASSLHPGTAQTQYF.

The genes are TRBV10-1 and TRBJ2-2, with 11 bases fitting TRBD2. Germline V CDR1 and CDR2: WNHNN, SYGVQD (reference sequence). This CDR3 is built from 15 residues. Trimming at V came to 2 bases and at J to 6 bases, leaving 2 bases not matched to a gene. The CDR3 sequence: CASSEGLAGSGELFF. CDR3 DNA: TGCGCCAGCAGTGAGGGACTAGCGGGTTCCGGGGAGCTGTTTTTT.